These T cell receptor beta chains were read from a single sample in a study of control samples from healthy donors and cancer patients. Profiling relied on immunoSEQ multiplex PCR, and the TCRdb table lists in-frame clones only, not all of them. The sample contains some 90,000 clones, about nine tenths of which appear only once. Material for sequencing was blood. The receptor source for this set is a woman younger than 45 in good health. Each CDR3 is given with its conserved first and last residue. A D gene is named only where the DNA matches it firmly. A row's size may be missing; if present it is once, few, many or a size class.

J gene: TRBJ2-1; D gene: NA; V gene: TRBV5-4; clone size: NA; CDR3 protein: CASSPDTYNEQFF; CDR3 DNA: TGTGCCAGCAGCCCGGACACCTACAATGAGCAGTTCTTC
J gene: TRBJ1-2; D gene: NA; V gene: TRBV5-1; clone size: once; CDR3 protein: CASSAPRQPYGYTF; CDR3 DNA: TGCGCCAGCAGCGCCCCCCGACAGCCCTATGGCTACACCTTC
J gene: TRBJ2-1; D gene: TRBD2; V gene: TRBV7-3; clone size: NA; CDR3 protein: CASSPPGLAWNEQFF; CDR3 DNA: TGTGCCAGCAGCCCACCGGGACTAGCATGGAATGAGCAGTTCTTC
J gene: TRBJ2-5; D gene: TRBD2; V gene: TRBV18; clone size: NA; CDR3 protein: CATLAGYQETQYF; CDR3 DNA: TGTGCCACCCTAGCGGGGTACCAAGAGACCCAGTACTTC
J gene: TRBJ2-2; D gene: NA; V gene: TRBV3-1/TRBV3-2; clone size: NA; CDR3 protein: CASSQLWGASTGELFF; CDR3 DNA: TGTGCCAGCAGCCAACTCTGGGGGGCCAGCACCGGGGAGCTGTTTTTT
J gene: TRBJ2-3; D gene: NA; V gene: TRBV3-1/TRBV3-2; clone size: NA; CDR3 protein: CASSFKGADTQYF; CDR3 DNA: TGTGCCAGCAGCTTTAAAGGTGCAGATACGCAGTATTTT
J gene: TRBJ2-2; D gene: TRBD2; V gene: TRBV18; clone size: NA; CDR3 protein: CASSPNLAGTGELFF; CDR3 DNA: TGTGCCAGCTCACCAAACCTAGCGGGGACCGGGGAGCTGTTTTTT
J gene: TRBJ1-6; D gene: TRBD1; V gene: TRBV6-1; clone size: NA; CDR3 protein: CASSENSFPDRRNSPLHF; CDR3 DNA: TGTGCCAGCAGTGAAAACTCATTTCCGGACAGGAGAAATTCACCCCTCCACTTT
J gene: TRBJ1-3; D gene: TRBD1; V gene: TRBV3-1/TRBV3-2; clone size: once; CDR3 protein: CASSPQDRLRGNTIYF; CDR3 DNA: TGTGCCAGCAGCCCTCAGGACAGGCTCCGCGGAAACACCATATATTTT
J gene: TRBJ2-1; D gene: TRBD2; V gene: TRBV28; clone size: NA; CDR3 protein: CASSLIGLAGGGGEQFF; CDR3 DNA: TGTGCCAGCAGTCTGATAGGACTAGCGGGGGGGGGCGGTGAGCAGTTCTTC
J gene: TRBJ2-2; D gene: NA; V gene: TRBV11-2; clone size: NA; CDR3 protein: CASSLDHRQINTGELFF; CDR3 DNA: TGTGCCAGCAGCTTAGATCACAGGCAAATTAACACCGGGGAGCTGTTTTTT
J gene: TRBJ2-5; D gene: NA; V gene: TRBV18; clone size: NA; CDR3 protein: CASSPRTDQETQYF; CDR3 DNA: TGTGCCAGCTCACCCCGGACGGACCAAGAGACCCAGTACTTC
J gene: TRBJ1-2; D gene: TRBD1; V gene: TRBV27; clone size: few; CDR3 protein: CASSLLGQGSYGYTF; CDR3 DNA: TGTGCCAGCAGTTTATTGGGACAGGGATCCTATGGCTACACCTTC
J gene: TRBJ1-2; D gene: NA; V gene: TRBV27; clone size: NA; CDR3 protein: CASSTGREGQNGYTF; CDR3 DNA: TGTGCCAGCAGTACCGGGAGAGAGGGGCAGAATGGCTACACCTTC
J gene: TRBJ2-3; D gene: NA; V gene: TRBV30; clone size: NA; CDR3 protein: CAWNKRGGATDTQYF; CDR3 DNA: TGTGCCTGGAATAAAAGAGGCGGGGCCACAGATACGCAGTATTTT
J gene: TRBJ1-5; D gene: NA; V gene: TRBV30; clone size: NA; CDR3 protein: CAWSVVRGGQPQHF; CDR3 DNA: TGTGCCTGGAGTGTAGTAAGGGGCGGACAGCCCCAGCATTTT
J gene: TRBJ1-5; D gene: NA; V gene: TRBV4-1; clone size: NA; CDR3 protein: CASSQDMMRANQPQHF; CDR3 DNA: TGCGCCAGCAGCCAAGATATGATGAGGGCCAATCAGCCCCAGCATTTT
J gene: TRBJ1-5; D gene: NA; V gene: TRBV18; clone size: NA; CDR3 protein: CASSPRDIGFGNQPQHF; CDR3 DNA: TGTGCCAGCTCACCAAGGGACATCGGCTTTGGCAATCAGCCCCAGCATTTT
J gene: TRBJ2-1; D gene: NA; V gene: TRBV14; clone size: NA; CDR3 protein: CASSQPGQSNEQFF; CDR3 DNA: TGTGCCAGCAGCCAGCCGGGACAATCCAATGAGCAGTTCTTC
J gene: TRBJ2-1; D gene: TRBD2; V gene: TRBV9; clone size: NA; CDR3 protein: CASSVGGTNEPYNEQFF; CDR3 DNA: TGTGCCAGCAGCGTAGGGGGGACTAACGAGCCCTACAATGAGCAGTTCTTC
J gene: TRBJ1-1; D gene: NA; V gene: TRBV11-2; clone size: NA; CDR3 protein: CASSPHRALAFF; CDR3 DNA: TGTGCCAGCAGCCCCCACCGGGCGTTAGCTTTCTTT
J gene: TRBJ1-5; D gene: NA; V gene: TRBV7-8; clone size: NA; CDR3 protein: CASSFRSGTASNQPQHF; CDR3 DNA: TGTGCCAGCAGCTTTAGATCCGGGACGGCGAGCAATCAGCCCCAGCATTTT
J gene: TRBJ2-7; D gene: TRBD1; V gene: TRBV14; clone size: NA; CDR3 protein: CAGSHFGQGAYEQYF; CDR3 DNA: TGTGCCGGCAGCCATTTTGGACAGGGGGCTTACGAGCAGTACTTC
J gene: TRBJ1-1; D gene: TRBD1; V gene: TRBV12-5; clone size: NA; CDR3 protein: CASGLAPNPGQGVNTEAFF; CDR3 DNA: TGTGCTAGTGGCCTAGCACCTAACCCGGGACAGGGGGTTAACACTGAAGCTTTCTTT
J gene: TRBJ1-5; D gene: NA; V gene: TRBV29-1; clone size: NA; CDR3 protein: CSVAENSNQPQHF; CDR3 DNA: TGCAGCGTTGCGGAGAATAGCAATCAGCCCCAGCATTTT
J gene: TRBJ2-1; D gene: NA; V gene: TRBV7-9; clone size: NA; CDR3 protein: CASSFQGNYNEQFF; CDR3 DNA: TGTGCCAGCAGCTTTCAGGGGAACTACAATGAGCAGTTCTTC
J gene: TRBJ2-1; D gene: TRBD1; V gene: TRBV15; clone size: NA; CDR3 protein: CATSRDRGNEQFF; CDR3 DNA: TGTGCCACCAGCAGAGACAGGGGGAATGAGCAGTTCTTC
J gene: TRBJ1-5; D gene: TRBD1; V gene: TRBV7-9; clone size: NA; CDR3 protein: CASSSGGRTGRLQPQHF; CDR3 DNA: TGTGCCAGCAGCTCCGGTGGGCGGACAGGGAGATTGCAGCCCCAGCATTTT
J gene: TRBJ2-3; D gene: NA; V gene: TRBV9; clone size: NA; CDR3 protein: CASSREGGKDTQYF; CDR3 DNA: TGTGCCAGCAGCAGGGAGGGGGGGAAAGATACGCAGTATTTT
J gene: TRBJ2-1; D gene: NA; V gene: TRBV7-6; clone size: NA; CDR3 protein: CASSLEGSGSAYNEQFF; CDR3 DNA: TGTGCCAGCAGCTTAGAGGGCTCGGGATCCGCCTACAATGAGCAGTTCTTC
J gene: TRBJ2-2; D gene: NA; V gene: TRBV6-5; clone size: NA; CDR3 protein: CASSYHGQNTGELFF; CDR3 DNA: TGTGCCAGCAGTTACCATGGACAGAACACCGGGGAGCTGTTTTTT
J gene: TRBJ1-2; D gene: NA; V gene: TRBV29-1; clone size: NA; CDR3 protein: CSSRDPDRPWSF; CDR3 DNA: TGCAGCTCGAGAGACCCGGACAGACCCTGGAGCTTC
J gene: TRBJ2-3; D gene: NA; V gene: TRBV7-2; clone size: NA; CDR3 protein: CASSLQRDTQYF; CDR3 DNA: TGTGCCAGCAGCTTACAAAGAGATACGCAGTATTTT
J gene: TRBJ1-1; D gene: NA; V gene: TRBV7-3; clone size: NA; CDR3 protein: CASSLTGNTEAFF; CDR3 DNA: TGTGCCAGCAGCTTAACAGGGAACACTGAAGCTTTCTTT
J gene: TRBJ2-6; D gene: NA; V gene: TRBV14; clone size: NA; CDR3 protein: CASSPSGGSANVLTF; CDR3 DNA: TGTGCCAGCAGCCCTAGTGGAGGATCGGCCAACGTCCTGACTTTC
J gene: TRBJ2-5; D gene: NA; V gene: TRBV12-3/TRBV12-4; clone size: NA; CDR3 protein: CASGQETQYF; CDR3 DNA: TGTGCCAGCGGTCAAGAGACCCAGTACTTC
J gene: TRBJ2-5; D gene: NA; V gene: TRBV30; clone size: NA; CDR3 protein: CAWAGPLDKETQYF; CDR3 DNA: TGTGCCTGGGCGGGACCTCTAGACAAAGAGACCCAGTACTTC
J gene: TRBJ2-7; D gene: TRBD1; V gene: TRBV30; clone size: NA; CDR3 protein: CAWRRTGNSYEQYF; CDR3 DNA: TGTGCCTGGAGAAGGACAGGGAACTCCTACGAGCAGTACTTC
J gene: TRBJ1-6; D gene: NA; V gene: TRBV19; clone size: NA; CDR3 protein: CASSSWGNSPLHF; CDR3 DNA: TGTGCCAGTAGTAGCTGGGGTAATTCACCCCTCCACTTT
J gene: TRBJ2-4; D gene: NA; V gene: TRBV19; clone size: NA; CDR3 protein: CASSISALGNIQYF; CDR3 DNA: TGTGCCAGTAGTATTTCGGCCCTCGGTAACATTCAGTACTTC
J gene: TRBJ1-6; D gene: NA; V gene: TRBV21-1; clone size: NA; CDR3 protein: CASSKGAENSPLHF; CDR3 DNA: TGTGCCAGCAGCAAAGGGGCCGAGAATTCACCCCTCCACTTT
J gene: TRBJ2-1; D gene: NA; V gene: TRBV27; clone size: NA; CDR3 protein: CASSLRPGARGNEQFF; CDR3 DNA: TGTGCCAGCAGTTTAAGACCTGGGGCACGTGGGAATGAGCAGTTCTTC
J gene: TRBJ1-5; D gene: NA; V gene: TRBV28; clone size: NA; CDR3 protein: CASKTGSNQPQHF; CDR3 DNA: TGTGCCAGCAAAACAGGGAGCAATCAGCCCCAGCATTTT
J gene: TRBJ1-6; D gene: NA; V gene: TRBV18; clone size: NA; CDR3 protein: CASSQSVGSSYNSPLHF; CDR3 DNA: TGTGCCAGCTCTCAAAGCGTAGGGAGCTCCTATAATTCACCCCTCCACTTT
J gene: TRBJ2-2; D gene: NA; V gene: TRBV5-4; clone size: NA; CDR3 protein: CASSFPGSSTGELFF; CDR3 DNA: TGTGCCAGCAGCTTCCCCGGGAGTAGTACCGGGGAGCTGTTTTTT
J gene: TRBJ2-3; D gene: NA; V gene: TRBV18; clone size: NA; CDR3 protein: CASSPPLTDTQYF; CDR3 DNA: TGTGCCAGCTCACCACCGCTAACCGATACGCAGTATTTT
J gene: TRBJ1-1; D gene: NA; V gene: TRBV28; clone size: NA; CDR3 protein: CASSLQNTEAFF; CDR3 DNA: TGTGCCAGCAGTCTACAGAACACTGAAGCTTTCTTT
J gene: TRBJ2-1; D gene: NA; V gene: TRBV9; clone size: NA; CDR3 protein: CASSPETSNEQFF; CDR3 DNA: TGTGCCAGCAGCCCTGAGACTAGTAATGAGCAGTTCTTC
J gene: TRBJ2-5; D gene: TRBD2; V gene: TRBV27; clone size: NA; CDR3 protein: CASSLSYLAGGGETQYF; CDR3 DNA: TGTGCCAGCAGTTTATCATATCTAGCGGGAGGAGGGGAGACCCAGTACTTC
J gene: TRBJ1-2; D gene: NA; V gene: TRBV19; clone size: once; CDR3 protein: CASSIRLAPSGYTF; CDR3 DNA: TGTGCCAGTAGTATAAGGTTAGCCCCCAGTGGCTACACCTTC
J gene: TRBJ2-3; D gene: NA; V gene: TRBV7-9; clone size: NA; CDR3 protein: CASRDYSSTDTQYF; CDR3 DNA: TGTGCCAGCAGGGATTATTCCAGCACAGATACGCAGTATTTT
J gene: TRBJ1-2; D gene: NA; V gene: TRBV27; clone size: NA; CDR3 protein: CASSETRTPTSNYGYTF; CDR3 DNA: TGTGCCAGCAGTGAAACTAGGACGCCGACCTCGAACTATGGCTACACCTTC
J gene: TRBJ2-1; D gene: NA; V gene: TRBV20-1; clone size: once; CDR3 protein: CSASGQLSYNEQFF; CDR3 DNA: TGCAGTGCTAGTGGGCAGCTAAGTTACAATGAGCAGTTCTTC